Below are 15 T cell receptor beta chains sequenced from a single sample in a study of EBV T-cell therapy then PD-1 blockade in nasopharyngeal carcinoma. TCRdb's table, derived via immunoSEQ multiplex PCR, lists solely in-frame clones and lacks some. The table records about 20,000 clones, about 81% of them present only once. The sample's time point: 266 days after commencement of treatment, after nivolumab therapy. Treatment: AdE1-LMPpoly-expanded autologous EBV-specific T-cell therapy followed by anti-PD-1 nivolumab. The antigens these receptors bind are not known. The sample consisted of CD8+ T cells from blood, taken around day 260 from a patient whose treatment included autologous EBV-specific T cells and nivolumab. All receptors derive from a man in his forties or fifties with nasopharyngeal carcinoma.

V usage is TRBV4-1 and J usage is TRBJ1-5; D call uncertain. The CDR3 is 14 residues long. Germline V gives CDR1 MGHRA, CDR2 YSYEKL. The germline V and J ends were trimmed by 4 bases and 1 base, with 8 bases remaining between them. Here the CDR3 reads CASSPGRSNQPQHF. The DNA of the CDR3 is TGCGCCAGCAGCCCCGGGAGGAGCAATCAGCCCCAGCATTTT.

The rearrangement uses TRBV10-3 and TRBJ2-2; possible D gene TRBD2, 5 bases. This CDR3 is 13 amino acids long. From germline, CDR1 is ENHRY and CDR2 SYGVKD. V lost 2 bases and J 5 bases, leaving 6 bases between the germline ends. CDR3 region: CAISERTTGELFF. In DNA, the CDR3 is TGTGCCATCAGTGAGCGGACTACCGGGGAGCTGTTTTTT.

This clone was observed once. The CDR3 bases are TGCAGTGCTAGTCGCCCGGGACAGGGTAGTCCCGAGCAGTACTTC. Its translation is CSASRPGQGSPEQYF. V and J are TRBV20-1 and TRBJ2-7, with 9 positions matching TRBD1. The CDR3 runs 15 residues. Trimming cost V 3 bases and J 6 bases; bases outside gene matches: 12. In germline, CDR1 is DFQATT, CDR2 SNEGSKA (reference sequence).

The chain is built from TRBV4-1 and TRBJ1-2; a weak D match, TRBD1 (5 bases). Germline V lookup: CDR1 MGHRA, CDR2 YSYEKL. This CDR3 is 17 amino acids long. V lost 4 bases and J lost 5, with 23 bases in between. CDR3 residues: CASSPIRTRVPLYGYTF. As DNA, the CDR3 is TGCGCCAGCAGCCCCATCCGGACCAGGGTGCCCTTGTATGGCTACACCTTC.

V is TRBV4-1 and J is TRBJ1-6; the D is unclear. The CDR3 has 14 residues. Germline CDR1 is MGHRA and CDR2 is YSYEKL. Trimming removed 3 bases at V and 3 bases at J, with 6 bases between. DNA of the CDR3: TGCGCCAGCAGCCAGGTCCTCTATAATTCACCCCTCCACTTT. It encodes CASSQVLYNSPLHF.

This clone was detected once. The chain recombines TRBV6-4 with TRBJ1-2; D is uncertain. Germline lookup yields CDR1 MRHNA and CDR2 SNTAGT. Trimming pared 5 bases from V and 3 bases from J, leaving 13 bases between. There are 14 residues in the CDR3. The CDR3 bases are TGTGCCAGCAGTCCCAGCCTTACCTACTATGGCTACACCTTC. It specifies CASSPSLTYYGYTF.

CDR3: CASSPSQSQQGGQPQHF. The CDR3 bases are TGCGCCAGCAGCCCAAGCCAATCCCAACAGGGGGGTCAGCCCCAGCATTTT. The rearrangement links TRBV4-3 to TRBJ1-5; 8 bases line up with TRBD1. The V gene end was trimmed by 4 bases and the J gene end by 6 bases; junction bases not matched to a gene: 14. Germline lookup yields CDR1 LGHNA and CDR2 YSLEER. The CDR3 covers 17 residues.

The V gene is TRBV14, the J gene TRBJ1-2, with unresolved D. There are 16 residues in the CDR3. Germline CDR1 and CDR2: SGHDN and FVKESK. Trimming took off 0 bases at V and 0 bases at J, with 11 bases between the two ends. The CDR3 bases are TGTGCCAGCAGCCAAGATTCATTAGGGCCTAACTATGGCTACACCTTC. It yields the protein CASSQDSLGPNYGYTF.

This clone was observed once. The chain carries TRBV7-9 and TRBJ1-1; tentative D call: TRBD1 (5 bases). The V end lost 5 bases, the J end lost 0 bases, and 13 bases lay between the germline ends. The CDR3 is 15 amino acids. Germline V gene data show CDR1 as SEHNR and CDR2 as FQNEAQ (reference sequence). The CDR3 here is CASSPQRGVNTEAFF. The CDR3 DNA is TGTGCCAGCAGCCCCCAGAGGGGTGTGAACACTGAAGCTTTCTTT.

V is TRBV10-3 and J is TRBJ1-1, with no clear D. V was shortened by 6 bases and J by 1 base, with 12 bases between the two germline ends. There are 14 residues in the CDR3. Germline-derived CDR1 and CDR2 are ENHRY and SYGVKD. CDR3 protein: CAISPPTPNTEAFF. The CDR3 nucleotides are TGTGCCATCAGCCCGCCAACACCGAACACTGAAGCTTTCTTT.

This clone was found once. The V gene is TRBV12-3 or TRBV12-4, the J gene TRBJ1-1; D call uncertain. V gave up 2 bases and J gave up 8 bases, with 12 bases separating them. CDR3 size: 13 residues. The CDR3 spells CASSLSPSREAFF. The CDR3 nucleotides read TGTGCCAGCAGTTTAAGCCCTAGCCGCGAAGCTTTCTTT.

The chain has TRBV9 and TRBJ2-5; 7 bases fit TRBD1. The CDR3 runs to 14 residues. Trimming took 7 bases from V and 1 from J; bases not matched to a gene: 7. The germline V gene has CDR1 SGDLS and CDR2 YYNGEE. CDR3 DNA sequence: TGTGCCAGCTCGGCAGGGGGTTTCCAAGAGACCCAGTACTTC. It specifies CASSAGGFQETQYF.

Written as DNA, the CDR3 is TGTGCCAGCAGCGTAGTCATAGGGGGCGCGGAGACCCAGTACTTC. Translation gives CASSVVIGGAETQYF. The rearrangement joins TRBV9 to TRBJ2-5, with 7 bases identical to TRBD1. CDR1 is SGDLS and CDR2 is YYNGEE in the germline V gene. The ends lost 0 bases at V and 5 bases at J; junction bases unmatched: 7. The CDR3 has 15 residues.

This chain joins TRBV27 and TRBJ1-5; TRBD1 is a possible D gene (5 bases). This CDR3 has 15 amino acids. The germline V and J ends were trimmed by 5 bases and 2 bases, with 13 bases remaining between them. Germline V gene data show CDR1 as MNHEY and CDR2 as SMNVEV (reference sequence). The CDR3 is CASSGRDGGNQPQHF. The CDR3 DNA sequence: TGTGCCAGCAGTGGCAGGGATGGGGGCAATCAGCCCCAGCATTTT.

This chain uses TRBV7-9 with TRBJ1-2; TRBD1 agrees at 9 bases. Per germline, CDR1 SEHNR and CDR2 FQNEAQ (reference sequence). The CDR3 length is 16 residues. V shed 4 bases and J 3 bases; nucleotides not matched to a gene: 9. The chain's CDR3 is CASSSQGAPGDYGYTF. The CDR3 coding sequence is TGTGCCAGCAGCTCACAGGGGGCTCCAGGGGACTATGGCTACACCTTC.